This T cell receptor beta chain was captured by sequencing in a study of patients and donors after allogeneic stem cell transplantation. This clonotype was counted ten times or more. TCRdb itself ran the RT-PCR reads through MiXCR, one entry per CDR3 protein. The table records approximately 90,000 distinct CDR3 sequences, roughly 5.2% of them present only once. The receptor was isolated from a human donor who was either an allogeneic HSCT recipient or a stem cell or donor lymphocyte infusion donor (not recorded which). It is not recorded whose cells these are; they may come from a transplant donor. The sequencing input was blood, either unsorted or a sorted T cell fraction (not recorded which).

CDR3 region: CASSLNQRNTDTQYF. DNA for the CDR3: TGTGCCAGCAGCCTGAACCAGCGGAACACAGATACGCAGTATTTT. The V gene is TRBV9, the J gene TRBJ2-3; tentative D call: TRBD2 (5 bases). The CDR3 runs 15 residues. Trimming took 4 bases from V and 2 from J, leaving 14 bases between them. Germline assignment: CDR1 SGDLS and CDR2 YYNGEE. The entire variable domain, with the rest obtained from reference TRBV9 and TRBJ2-3, is as follows: DSGVTQTPKHLITATGQRVTLRCSPRSGDLSVYWYQQSLDQGLQFLIQYYNGEERAKGNILERFSAQQFPDLHSELNLSSLELGDSALYFCASSLNQRNTDTQYFGPGTRLTVL.